The present TCR beta chain was sequenced within a study of T cell changes during pregnancy in multiple sclerosis. This table comes from immunoSEQ multiplex PCR, and its TCRdb copy is limited to in-frame clones, with some not included. The sample contains some 41,000 clones, 90% to 95% of which appear only once. J gave up 7 bases and V 3 bases, and 7 bases lay outside the gene matches. CDR1 is SGDLS, CDR2 YYNGEE, per germline. This CDR3 spans 14 amino acids. This receptor was identified in a female donor in good health, enrolled as a control in a pregnancy study. The sequences come from CD4+ T cells from peripheral blood mononuclear cells, collected in the third trimester of pregnancy. This rearrangement joins TRBV9 to TRBJ2-5, with 9 nucleotides matching TRBD2. The CDR3 DNA reads TGTGCCAGCAGCGCCGGGACTAGCCTCCGGACCCAGTACTTC. Protein sequence: CASSAGTSLRTQYF.